What follows are 27 T cell receptor beta chains derived from one specimen sequenced in a study of molecular identifiers for immune sequencing clone quantification. MiXCR, run by TCRdb on the PCR reads, gives a single entry per CDR3 protein. The table records around 460,000 distinct CDR3 sequences, 25% of them present only once. The sample taken for sequencing was naive CD8+ T cells from blood, with Jurkat cell RNA spiked in. Subset defined: FACS-sorted CD8+CD4-CCR7+CD45RA+ naive T cells. The receptors come from a human donor in good health. Some libraries in this study had Jurkat cell RNA spiked in.

This clonotype appeared once. This chain joins TRBV6-1 and TRBJ1-1; D is perhaps TRBD1 (5 bases). Trimming cost V 5 bases and J 4 bases, with 17 bases left between them. Germline V gene sequence: CDR1 MNHNS, CDR2 SASEGT. The CDR3 totals 15 residues. CDR3 loop: CASSTPGGVATEAFF. CDR3 coding DNA: TGTGCCAGCAGTACCCCCGGGGGGGTAGCCACTGAAGCTTTCTTT.

The J gene is TRBJ1-3, the V gene TRBV15; no clear D gene. Germline V gene data show CDR1 as LNHNV and CDR2 as YYDKDF (reference sequence). The germline V and J ends were trimmed by 5 bases and 2 bases, with 4 bases remaining between them. The CDR3 contains 12 residues. The CDR3: CATSGAGNTIYF. CDR3 DNA: TGTGCCACCAGCGGCGCTGGAAACACCATATATTTT.

This clonotype occurred many times. V and J are TRBV29-1 and TRBJ2-2; no firm D call. Trimming took 8 bases from V and 4 from J, leaving 8 bases between them. The CDR3 length is 11 residues. Germline loops: CDR1 SQVTM, CDR2 ANQGSEA. Written as DNA, the CDR3 is TGCAGCTGTTTGGCCACCGGGGAGCTGTTTTTT. Protein: CSCLATGELFF.

The J gene is TRBJ2-1, the V gene TRBV11-2; tentative D call: TRBD2 (6 bases). V lost 3 bases, J lost 15 bases, and 15 bases lay in between. The CDR3 is 12 residues long. Germline values: CDR1 SGHAT, CDR2 FQNNGV. The CDR3 DNA reads TGTGCCAGCAGCTTTACTAGCCCCGTAATGTTCTTC. Its translation is CASSFTSPVMFF.

This chain connects TRBV30 to TRBJ1-2, with 7 bases that match TRBD1. Germline V gene lookup returns CDR1 GTSNPN and CDR2 SVGIG (reference sequence). J gave up 5 bases and V 3 bases, and 12 bases lay outside the gene matches. The CDR3 consists of 15 residues. As DNA, the CDR3 is TGTGCCTGGAGAAAGATTGGACAGGCCATATATGGCTACACCTTC. Translated: CAWRKIGQAIYGYTF.

This clonotype has a handful of counts. The J gene is TRBJ2-1, the V gene TRBV7-9, with TRBD2 identical over 8 bases. Germline CDR1 is SEHNR and CDR2 is FQNEAQ (reference sequence). CDR3 length: 16 residues. V lost 4 bases and J lost 5; bases outside the gene matches: 10. The CDR3: CASSWTSNTYDNEQFF. The CDR3 DNA is TGTGCCAGCAGCTGGACTAGCAACACCTACGACAATGAGCAGTTCTTC.

This clonotype was found a few times. The rearrangement uses TRBV14 and TRBJ2-3; D is perhaps TRBD2 (5 bases). V gave up 1 base and J gave up 2 bases, with 16 bases separating them. Germline CDR1 and CDR2: SGHDN and FVKESK. The CDR3 totals 17 residues. The CDR3 sequence is CASSQAGLALYTDTQYF. CDR3 nucleotides: TGTGCCAGCAGCCAAGCCGGGCTAGCCCTATACACAGATACGCAGTATTTT.

The chain recombines TRBV12-5 with TRBJ1-6; 9 nucleotides line up with TRBD1. V shed 1 base and J 10 bases; nucleotides not matched to a gene: 2. There are 14 residues in the CDR3. Looked up from germline, CDR1 is LGHNT and CDR2 is FRNRAP. This chain's CDR3 is CASGLGQGVSPLHF. The CDR3 nucleotides are TGTGCTAGTGGTTTGGGACAGGGGGTCTCACCCCTCCACTTT.

CDR3 sequence (DNA): TGTGCCAGCAGCTTATGGGACGCCCGACAGTACTTC. This translates into CASSLWDARQYF. V is TRBV7-9 and J is TRBJ2-7; D possibly uses TRBD1 or TRBD2 (5 bases each). The germline V gene has CDR1 SEHNR and CDR2 FQNEAQ (reference sequence). CDR3 length equals 12 residues. V lost 2 bases to trimming and J lost 10 bases, with 12 bases between them.

This clonotype was detected ten times or more. This rearrangement joins TRBV27 to TRBJ2-7; 9 nucleotides align to TRBD1. The germline V gene encodes CDR1 MNHEY and CDR2 SMNVEV (reference sequence). CDR3 length: 16 amino acids. V shed 3 bases, J shed 5 bases, and the junction held 11 bases outside the gene matches. DNA for the CDR3: TGTGCCAGCAGTTTTAGTTCCGGACAGGGGTACCACGAGCAGTACTTC. Amino acids: CASSFSSGQGYHEQYF.

The V gene is TRBV19, the J gene TRBJ2-3; D could derive from TRBD1 or TRBD2 (5 bases each). The CDR3 has 16 residues. V was clipped by 3 bases and J by 2 bases, with 15 bases between them. From germline, CDR1 is LNHDA and CDR2 SQIVND (reference sequence). CDR3 amino acids: CASSIGASQDTDTQYF. CDR3 in DNA: TGTGCCAGTAGTATCGGGGCTAGCCAAGACACAGATACGCAGTATTTT. The whole variable domain, remainder taken from reference TRBV19 and TRBJ2-3, is DGGITQSPKYLFRKEGQNVTLSCEQNLNHDAMYWYRQDPGQGLRLIYYSQIVNDFQKGDIAEGYSVSREKKESFPLTVTSAQKNPTAFYLCASSIGASQDTDTQYFGPGTRLTVL.

This clonotype appeared once. A much bigger clone sits one base away, suggesting this may be a read error. V and J are TRBV2 and TRBJ2-1, with D possibly called TRBD1 or TRBD2 (5 bases each). Trimming removed 2 bases from V and 13 bases from J, with 12 bases in between. Germline V gene sequence: CDR1 SNHLY, CDR2 FYNNEI. This CDR3 is built from 12 residues. The DNA of the CDR3 is TGTGCCAGCAGTGAAAACCGGGACCAACAGTTCTTC. It yields the protein CASSENRDQQFF. The complete variable domain, with remaining parts taken from reference TRBV2 and TRBJ2-1, reads EPEVTQTPSHQVTQMGQEVILRCVPISNHLYFYWYRQILGQKVEFLVSFYNNEISEKSEIFDDQFSVERPDGSNFTLKIRSTKLEDSAMYFCASSENRDQQFFGPGTRLTVL.

Only a few counts were recorded for this clonotype. The chain is built from TRBV9 and TRBJ1-1; 8 positions agree with TRBD1. Trimming removed 2 bases from V and 7 bases from J; junction bases left unmatched: 4. CDR3 length: 13 amino acids. Germline V gene lookup returns CDR1 SGDLS and CDR2 YYNGEE. Here the CDR3 DNA reads TGTGCCAGCAGCGTTGCAGGGGGCGGTGAAGCTTTCTTT. It yields the protein CASSVAGGGEAFF.

This clonotype turned up a few times. The chain has TRBV5-1 and TRBJ2-5, with 9 positions matching TRBD2. V was clipped by 0 bases and J by 4 bases; unmatched bases: 7. CDR1 is SGHRS, CDR2 YFSETQ, per germline. The CDR3 loop spans 16 amino acids. CDR3 sequence reads: CASSLDGGGAPETQYF. CDR3 bases: TGCGCCAGCAGCTTGGATGGCGGGGGGGCCCCAGAGACCCAGTACTTC.

In this sample, this clonotype turned up many times. The chain recombines TRBV5-1 with TRBJ2-7; the D gene could be TRBD1 or TRBD2 (5 bases each). V was trimmed by 3 bases and J by 2 bases, leaving 12 bases between them. CDR3 length: 14 residues. Per the germline V gene, CDR1 is SGHRS and CDR2 is YFSETQ. CDR3 DNA: TGCGCCAGCAGCTGGGGACCTTCCCCCTACGAGCAGTACTTC. The encoded protein is CASSWGPSPYEQYF.

The gene calls are TRBV21-1 and TRBJ1-5. TRBV21-1 is recorded as a pseudogene. The CDR3 extends over 13 amino acids. The CDR3 DNA sequence: TGTGCCAGCAGGCATAGCCCCCATTTGGCCCAGCATTTT. It yields the protein CASRHSPHLAQHF.

This clonotype has a count of ten or more. The CDR3 here is CASGGSIPGQFTDTQYF. The CDR3 DNA follows: TGTGCCAGCGGGGGGTCAATCCCGGGACAGTTCACAGATACGCAGTATTTT. The genes are TRBV6-2 or TRBV6-3 and TRBJ2-3, with a tentative D call TRBD1 (7 bases). Trimming cost V 8 bases and J 2 bases, with 23 bases left between them. Germline loops: CDR1 MNHEY, CDR2 SVGEGT. This CDR3 spans 17 amino acids.

This sequence joins TRBV28 and TRBJ1-4, with 9 bases fitting TRBD1. Germline V gives CDR1 MDHEN, CDR2 SYDVKM. The CDR3 spans 20 residues. The V and J ends lost 2 bases and 7 bases, in that order; junction bases with no gene match: 20. For the CDR3, the DNA is TGTGCCAGCAGTTTAAACCGGGACAGGGAAGGAAATTTGCCGTTTGAAAAACTGTTTTTT. Translation: CASSLNRDREGNLPFEKLFF.

A few counts support this clonotype. This chain connects TRBV7-8 to TRBJ1-1; D gene unclear. Germline V gene lookup returns CDR1 SGHVS and CDR2 FQNEAQ. The CDR3 runs to 15 residues. V lost 1 base, J lost 0 bases, and 9 bases lay in between. The CDR3: CASSLGNNMNTEAFF. CDR3 in DNA: TGTGCCAGCAGCTTAGGGAATAACATGAACACTGAAGCTTTCTTT.

Turning to this clonotype: A much larger clone differs from this one at a single base, so this may be a read error. This rearrangement joins TRBV28 to TRBJ2-5, with D perhaps matching TRBD2 (6 bases). CDR1 is MDHEN, CDR2 SYDVKM, per germline. V was clipped by 4 bases and J by 2 bases, with 14 bases between them. The CDR3 is made up of 15 amino acids. This chain's CDR3 is CASSSSSAAQETQYF. The DNA of the CDR3 is TGTGCCAGCAGTTCCTCTAGCGCAGCACAAGAGACCCAGTACTTC.

The V gene is TRBV29-1, the J gene TRBJ2-1; the D is unclear. Germline V CDR1 and CDR2: SQVTM, ANQGSEA. The CDR3 has 14 amino acids. V gave up 5 bases and J gave up 4 bases, with 15 bases separating them. DNA for the CDR3: TGCAGCGTTACCTACCTGGATGGATACAATGAGCAGTTCTTC. Translation gives CSVTYLDGYNEQFF.

Comment on this clonotype: A much larger clone differs from this one at a single base, so this may be a read error. V is TRBV29-1 and J is TRBJ2-1; TRBD2 matches 14 bases. V dropped 4 bases and J dropped 4; count of bases not matched to a gene: 12. CDR1 and CDR2 (germline): SQVTM, ANQGSEA. This CDR3 is built from 18 residues. The CDR3 loop reads CSVGPSRGLAGGYNEQFF. The CDR3 DNA is TGCAGCGTTGGTCCGTCTCGAGGACTAGCGGGGGGATACAATGAGCAGTTCTTC.

The chain combines TRBV25-1 with TRBJ2-2; D call uncertain. From germline, CDR1 is MGHDK and CDR2 SYGVNS. CDR3 length equals 16 residues. Between the trimmed V and J ends, which lost 3 bases and 0 bases, there was a span of 11 bases. The CDR3 sequence is CASSETEISNTGELFF. DNA for the CDR3: TGTGCCAGCAGTGAGACGGAGATCTCGAACACCGGGGAGCTGTTTTTT.

This clonotype was detected many times. The chain is built from TRBV6-2 or TRBV6-3 and TRBJ2-3, with 13 bases lining up with TRBD2. Per germline, CDR1 MNHEY and CDR2 SVGEGT. The CDR3 is made up of 17 amino acids. V shed 6 bases and J 5 bases; nucleotides not matched to a gene: 11. This CDR3 is CASSLKTSGGPRDTQYF. The DNA of the CDR3 is TGTGCCAGCAGCCTTAAGACTAGCGGGGGGCCTCGAGATACGCAGTATTTT.

This clonotype was seen a handful of times. This sequence joins TRBV11-2 and TRBJ2-1, with 7 bases lining up with TRBD1. V lost 5 bases, J lost 2 bases, and 6 bases stayed unmatched. The CDR3 is made up of 15 amino acids. Germline loops: CDR1 SGHAT, CDR2 FQNNGV. The CDR3 sequence: CASSTRTGPYNEQFF. The DNA of the CDR3 is TGTGCCAGCAGCACCAGGACAGGACCCTACAATGAGCAGTTCTTC.

About this clonotype: A much larger clone differs from this one at a single base, so this may be a read error. J is TRBJ2-3 and V is TRBV5-6; 8 positions match TRBD1. CDR1 and CDR2 from the germline V gene are SGHDT and YYEEEE. This CDR3 is 15 amino acids long. The CDR3 DNA sequence: TGTGCCAGCAGCCCAGGACAGGGAATGGCAGATATGCAGTATTTT. It is translated as CASSPGQGMADMQYF.

The CDR3 reads CASSESIAGSSTDTQYF. For the CDR3, the DNA is TGCGCCAGCAGTGAGTCAATCGCGGGTAGTAGCACAGATACGCAGTATTTT. The chain links TRBV10-1 to TRBJ2-3; maybe TRBD2 (5 bases). CDR1 is WNHNN, CDR2 SYGVQD, per germline (reference sequence). The CDR3 is made up of 17 amino acids. The V gene lost 0 bases and the J gene lost 0 bases, with 13 bases spanning the gap.